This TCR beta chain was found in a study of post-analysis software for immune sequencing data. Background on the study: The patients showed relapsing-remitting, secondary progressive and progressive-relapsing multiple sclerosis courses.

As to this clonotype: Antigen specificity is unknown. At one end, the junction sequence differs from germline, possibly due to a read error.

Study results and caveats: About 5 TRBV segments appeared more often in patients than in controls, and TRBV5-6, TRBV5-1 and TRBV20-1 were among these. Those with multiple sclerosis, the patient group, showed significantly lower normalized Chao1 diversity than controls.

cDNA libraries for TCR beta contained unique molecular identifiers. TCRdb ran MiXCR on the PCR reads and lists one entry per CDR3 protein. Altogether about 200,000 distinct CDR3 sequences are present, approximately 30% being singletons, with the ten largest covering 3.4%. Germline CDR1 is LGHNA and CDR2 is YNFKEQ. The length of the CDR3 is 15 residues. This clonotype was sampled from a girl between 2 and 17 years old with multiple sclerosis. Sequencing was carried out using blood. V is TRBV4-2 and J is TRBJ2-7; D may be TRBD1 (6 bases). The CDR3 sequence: CASSHIGQGTYGQYF. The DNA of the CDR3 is TGTGCCAGCAGCCATATCGGGCAGGGGACCTACGGGCAGTACTTC.